The 27 T cell receptor beta chains below were found in one sample sequenced in a study of blood T cells in healthy people across ages. Through a sample-barcoded 5' primer and a J-beta primer mix, a second PCR was run for roughly 7 to 12 cycles. TCRdb re-analysed the 5' RACE reads in MiXCR, keeping a single row per CDR3 protein. The profile shows more than 600,000 distinct CDR3 sequences, 20% to 25% of them singletons. These data also featured in a second study, about T cells of mothers and their children.

The sequencing input was blood. These receptors came from a boy aged 5-17 years in good health.

The rearrangement joins TRBV2 to TRBJ2-7, with D possibly TRBD2 on 7 matching bases. This CDR3 has 15 amino acids. Trimming took 1 base from V and 5 from J, leaving 15 bases between them. In germline, CDR1 is SNHLY, CDR2 FYNNEI. The CDR3 reads CASSEDGGPGNEQYF. In nucleotides, the CDR3 is TGTGCCAGCAGTGAAGACGGGGGGCCAGGGAACGAGCAGTACTTC.

The V and J genes are TRBV7-3 and TRBJ2-2; 12 bases agree with TRBD2. The junction had 4 bases not matched to a gene; V was cut back by 1 base and J by 4 bases. This CDR3 region has 17 residues. Germline CDR1 reads SGHTA; CDR2 reads FQGTGA. The CDR3 loop reads CASSLNPSGGATGELFF. The CDR3 DNA is TGTGCCAGCAGCTTAAATCCTAGCGGGGGGGCCACCGGGGAGCTGTTTTTT.

This clonotype was picked up a small number of times. The rearrangement uses TRBV28 and TRBJ2-5; D unclear. This CDR3 spans 15 amino acids. Trimming left V 3 bases short and J 1 base short, with 12 bases between. The germline CDR1 and CDR2 sequences are MDHEN and SYDVKM. The CDR3 DNA is TGTGCCAGCAGTTTGGCGGTCCAGATCCAAGAGACCCAGTACTTC. It encodes CASSLAVQIQETQYF.

CDR3: CASSPQGRKRGTDTQYF. Written as DNA, the CDR3 is TGTGCCAGCAGCCCCCAGGGGAGGAAGCGGGGCACAGATACGCAGTATTTT. The V gene is TRBV5-4, the J gene TRBJ2-3; D is possibly TRBD1 or TRBD2 (6 bases each). The CDR3 has 17 amino acids. Looked up from germline, CDR1 is SGHNT and CDR2 is YYREEE (reference sequence). Trimming left V 4 bases short and J 1 base short, with 19 bases between.

V usage is TRBV28 and J usage is TRBJ2-1; possibly TRBD1 or TRBD2 for D (5 bases each). Deletions cut 3 bases from V and 3 bases from J, with 12 bases between. The CDR3 extends over 15 amino acids. Germline V gene sequence: CDR1 MDHEN, CDR2 SYDVKM. In DNA, the CDR3 is TGTGCCAGCAGTTTTTCGGGACGATTCTACAATGAGCAGTTCTTC. Translated, it gives CASSFSGRFYNEQFF.

Ten or more counts support this clonotype. The J gene is TRBJ1-5, the V gene TRBV27; 8 nucleotides align to TRBD1. Germline CDR1 MNHEY, CDR2 SMNVEV (reference sequence). The V and J ends lost 6 bases and 7 bases, in that order; junction bases with no gene match: 8. CDR3 length equals 14 residues. This chain's CDR3 is CASSLQGAGQPQHF. The CDR3 coding sequence is TGTGCCAGCAGCCTTCAGGGGGCAGGACAGCCCCAGCATTTT.

V is TRBV6-2 or TRBV6-3 and J is TRBJ1-2; D ambiguous. V was shortened by 4 bases and J by 11 bases, with 14 bases between the two germline ends. CDR1 and CDR2 from the germline V gene are MNHEY and SVGEGT. The CDR3 sequence is 12 residues long. CDR3 bases: TGTGCCAGCAGTTGCTCCACTCGGCGGTACACCTTC. Translating gives CASSCSTRRYTF.

This clonotype was seen more than once but under ten times. V gene TRBV29-1 combines with J gene TRBJ2-1; D ambiguous. The V end lost 3 bases, the J end lost 5 bases, and 5 bases lay between the germline ends. The CDR3 sequence is 11 residues long. The germline V gene has CDR1 SQVTM and CDR2 ANQGSEA. The CDR3 DNA sequence: TGCAGCGTTGACCTCAACAATGAGCAGTTCTTC. Amino acid sequence: CSVDLNNEQFF.

This clonotype was observed at least ten times. This chain links TRBV7-9 with TRBJ1-1, with D unclear. CDR1 is SEHNR and CDR2 is FQNEAQ in the germline V gene (reference sequence). The CDR3 is 13 residues long. Trimming shortened V by 2 bases and J by 2 bases, and 6 bases separated the two germline ends. CDR3 in amino acids: CASSLWVNTEAFF. CDR3 nucleotides: TGTGCCAGCAGCTTATGGGTCAACACTGAAGCTTTCTTT.

This clonotype was picked up a small number of times. The chain joins TRBV7-9 to TRBJ2-7; D unclear. Germline V gene sequence: CDR1 SEHNR, CDR2 FQNEAQ (reference sequence). Trimming removed 6 bases from V and 5 bases from J, with 17 bases in between. The CDR3 consists of 14 residues. Here the CDR3 DNA reads TGTGCCAGCAGACGGAATTTTTTCAAGGACGAGCAGTACTTC. Protein: CASRRNFFKDEQYF.

The rearrangement uses TRBV11-2 and TRBJ2-5; D might be TRBD2 (6 bases). The J call may be incorrect, as the DNA end agrees better with TRBJ2-1. The CDR3 length is 14 residues. Germline CDR1 SGHAT, CDR2 FQNNGV. CDR3: CASSLPGVGNEQFF. In DNA form, the CDR3 reads TGTGCCAGCAGCTTACCGGGAGTTGGCAATGAGCAGTTCTTC.

This rearrangement joins TRBV12-3 or TRBV12-4 to TRBJ2-3; 9 bases agree with TRBD1. V was clipped by 7 bases and J by 5 bases; unmatched bases: 10. The CDR3 has 15 amino acids. The CDR3 DNA follows: TGTGCCAGCATCACGGGACAGGGAAGACAAGATACGCAGTATTTT. It encodes CASITGQGRQDTQYF.

This chain uses TRBV7-6 with TRBJ1-5; TRBD1 is a possible D gene (5 bases). Looked up from germline, CDR1 is SGHVS and CDR2 is FNYEAQ. V lost 4 bases to trimming and J lost 7 bases, with 11 bases between them. CDR3 size: 13 residues. The CDR3 reads CASSSGHGQPQHF. CDR3 in DNA: TGTGCCAGCAGCTCTGGACATGGGCAGCCCCAGCATTTT.

In its sample, this clonotype was seen a few times. The V gene is TRBV7-9, the J gene TRBJ2-1; a possible D gene is TRBD2 (5 bases). The J call may be in error: the DNA end matches TRBJ2-7 better. This CDR3 region has 13 residues. Germline V CDR1 and CDR2: SEHNR, FQNEAQ (reference sequence). CDR3 in amino acids: CASSFLRGMEQYF. The CDR3, as DNA: TGTGCCAGCAGCTTCTTGAGAGGGATGGAGCAGTACTTC.

The DNA for the CDR3 is TGTGCCAGCAGCCAGCAGGGCGCCGAGCAGTACTTC. This gives the protein CASSQQGAEQYF. The chain employs TRBV7-2 and TRBJ2-7; tentatively, D is TRBD1 (5 bases). Germline V gives CDR1 SGHTA, CDR2 FQGNSA. V shed 5 bases and J shed 6 bases, with 11 bases lying between them. This CDR3 spans 12 amino acids.

The J gene is TRBJ2-3, the V gene TRBV12-3 or TRBV12-4, with D possibly matching TRBD2 (5 bases). The CDR3 extends over 16 amino acids. Trimming cost V 7 bases and J 6 bases, with 23 bases left between them. CDR3 sequence reads: CASTLGLASLLDTQYF. The CDR3 DNA sequence: TGTGCCAGCACCCTGGGCCTAGCTTCCCTATTGGATACGCAGTATTTT.

This clonotype was seen a handful of times. This chain links TRBV5-1 with TRBJ1-5, with D perhaps TRBD1 (6 bases). This CDR3 region has 13 residues. Trimming cost V 0 bases and J 7 bases, with 8 bases left between them. Germline CDR1 is SGHRS and CDR2 is YFSETQ. CDR3 in amino acids: CASSLVGGQPQHF. DNA for the CDR3: TGCGCCAGCAGCTTGGTAGGGGGGCAGCCCCAGCATTTT.

This chain connects TRBV7-6 to TRBJ1-4, with D possibly matching TRBD1 (5 bases). The CDR3 is 13 amino acids. Germline V gene lookup returns CDR1 SGHVS and CDR2 FNYEAQ. V lost 6 bases, J lost 8 bases, and 13 bases lay in between. The CDR3: CASSHYGDEKLFF. The CDR3 region has the DNA TGTGCCAGCAGTCATTATGGGGACGAAAAACTGTTTTTT. Full variable domain (outside the CDR3, taken from reference TRBV7-6 and TRBJ1-4): GAGVSQSPRYKVTKRGQDVALRCDPISGHVSLYWYRQALGQGPEFLTYFNYEAQQDKSGLPNDRFSAERPEGSISTLTIQRTEQRDSAMYRCASSHYGDEKLFFGSGTQLSVL.

The V gene is TRBV12-3 or TRBV12-4, the J gene TRBJ1-6, with 10 positions matching TRBD1. CDR3 size: 14 residues. With V trimmed by 3 bases and J by 10 bases, 3 bases remained unmatched. CDR3 protein: CASSLTGGNSPLHF. CDR3 DNA: TGTGCCAGCAGTTTGACAGGGGGCAACTCACCCCTCCACTTT.

The J gene is TRBJ2-1, the V gene TRBV10-3, with D possibly TRBD2 on 5 matching bases. V lost 2 bases, J lost 5 bases, and 10 bases lay in between. The CDR3 consists of 14 residues. Looked up from germline, CDR1 is ENHRY and CDR2 is SYGVKD. CDR3 sequence (DNA): TGTGCCATCAGTGAGCTGCGGGCGAACAATGAGCAGTTCTTC. It specifies CAISELRANNEQFF.

The chain is built from TRBV7-2 and TRBJ1-5; D is undetermined. The CDR3 covers 15 residues. The germline CDR1 and CDR2 sequences are SGHTA and FQGNSA. V lost 1 base and J 4 bases, leaving 11 bases between the germline ends. The CDR3 DNA follows: TGTGCCAGCAGCTTAGATAGGCAAAGGAATCAGCCCCAGCATTTT. Encoded protein: CASSLDRQRNQPQHF. Full variable domain (missing parts from reference TRBV7-2 and TRBJ1-5): GAGVSQSPSNKVTEKGKDVELRCDPISGHTALYWYRQSLGQGLEFLIYFQGNSAPDKSGLPSDRFSAERTGGSVSTLTIQRTQQEDSAVYLCASSLDRQRNQPQHFGDGTRLSIL.

There are a few counts of this clonotype. This chain joins TRBV2 and TRBJ2-7, with 8 bases matching TRBD2. V lost 8 bases to trimming and J lost 7 bases; unmatched junction nucleotides: 19. CDR1 is SNHLY, CDR2 FYNNEI, per germline. The CDR3 loop spans 16 amino acids. For the CDR3, the DNA is TGTGCCAGCCGGGACACATCGGGAGGGCCATTAGAAGAGCAGTACTTC. Translated: CASRDTSGGPLEEQYF. The variable domain in full, completed from reference TRBV2 and TRBJ2-7, reads EPEVTQTPSHQVTQMGQEVILRCVPISNHLYFYWYRQILGQKVEFLVSFYNNEISEKSEIFDDQFSVERPDGSNFTLKIRSTKLEDSAMYFCASRDTSGGPLEEQYFGPGTRLTVT.

The chain couples TRBV20-1 to TRBJ2-7; 10 nucleotides match TRBD2. The germline CDR1 and CDR2 sequences are DFQATT and SNEGSKA (reference sequence). This CDR3 spans 15 amino acids. V shed 5 bases and J 1 base; nucleotides not matched to a gene: 8. The CDR3 here is CSAYLTSGSSYEQYF. In DNA form, the CDR3 reads TGCAGTGCTTACCTGACTAGCGGGTCTTCCTACGAGCAGTACTTC.

This chain joins TRBV5-5 and TRBJ2-5; D perhaps matches TRBD2 (5 bases). The germline V gene has CDR1 SGHKS and CDR2 YYEKEE (reference sequence). This CDR3 has 15 residues. V dropped 0 bases and J dropped 5 bases, with 14 bases sitting between them. The CDR3 region has the DNA TGTGCCAGCAGCTTGGTCACTAGGGTGGAGGAGACCCAGTACTTC. This encodes CASSLVTRVEETQYF.

V and J are TRBV28 and TRBJ2-2, with 7 bases lining up with TRBD2. This CDR3 spans 15 amino acids. Unmatched junction bases numbered 12, after V lost 7 bases and J lost 7 bases. Germline V gene data show CDR1 as MDHEN and CDR2 as SYDVKM. CDR3: CASTIDGGSGGELFF. The DNA for the CDR3 is TGTGCCAGCACCATAGACGGGGGGTCCGGCGGGGAGCTGTTTTTT. Variable domain in full (rest from reference TRBV28 and TRBJ2-2): DVKVTQSSRYLVKRTGEKVFLECVQDMDHENMFWYRQDPGLGLRLIYFSYDVKMKEKGDIPEGYSVSREKKERFSLILESASTNQTSMYLCASTIDGGSGGELFFGEGSRLTVL.

A few counts support this clonotype. One junction end disagrees with the germline gene, perhaps due to a read error. The CDR3 sequence: CASSQRLSPRNAGELFF. CDR3 sequence (DNA): TGTGCCAGCAGCCAACGGCTAAGCCCCCGGAACGCCGGGGAGCTGTTTTTT. The chain employs TRBV14 and TRBJ2-2; D is ambiguous. Germline CDR1 SGHDN, CDR2 FVKESK. This CDR3 contains 17 residues.

This clonotype showed up just a few times. This chain links TRBV7-2 with TRBJ2-2; D may be TRBD1 or TRBD2 (6 bases each). V was cut by 8 bases and J by 6 bases, with 13 bases left in between. There are 13 residues in the CDR3. Germline V CDR1 and CDR2: SGHTA, FQGNSA. CDR3 amino acids: CASRRGPAGELFF. CDR3 bases: TGTGCCAGCCGCCGGGGGCCAGCCGGGGAGCTGTTTTTT.